This T cell receptor beta chain was obtained from a study of blood T cell repertoires in COVID-19 (dated by TCRdb to between 2020 and 2021). Study-level background: The collaborator samples originated in the United States, Italy and Spain and spanned the acute and convalescent phases of COVID-19. A freely available public database, intended as a resource for researchers studying the immune response to SARS-CoV-2, is where the repertoires were released. Nearly every sample came with metadata listing a de-identified subject ID, COVID-19 status, age in years and sex. The samples were drawn from the first 160 participants of the ongoing ImmuneRACE study and from some 1,300 subjects provided by 6 global collaborators. Where available, HLA class I and class II types were obtained from metadata supplied by the sample provider rather than from assay-based typing. The material from the prospective study consisted of cDNA or gDNA derived from T cells, B-cell-depleted T cells, or PBMCs. The dataset comprised deeply sampled blood TCRbeta repertoires from subjects exposed to, actively infected with, or recovered from COVID-19. The investigation overall reported the following: The amount of clinical and demographic metadata varied by source and participant and was provided uncurated.

TCRbeta CDR3 regions were amplified from genomic DNA by means of the immunoSEQ Assay, a bias-controlled multiplex PCR. The study's processing was this. Nucleated cell counts per sample were estimated from amplification of reference gene primers within the assay. To quantify the absolute abundance of each unique TCRbeta CDR3 rearrangement, sequence reads were collapsed and filtered. Productive Simpson clonality was computed per sample as the square root of Simpson's diversity index over productive rearrangements. TCRdb took this table from immuneACCESS and kept in-frame rearrangements with V and J called. Such tables lack part of the clones; where checked against another copy, unresolved V genes explain under half of the gap, and the rest is unexplained. The D gene and trimming were derived from the DNA, and the V and J assignments and clone size from that table. The sample table contains approximately 270,000 clones; only one count was recorded for roughly 86% of them. Over 8% of the sample is in the top ten clones.

This clone was seen just once. The target of this receptor is not known. Base-call qualities are not available, and no considerably larger clone is one nucleotide away. The collaborating institutions used their own protocols to collect whole blood in K2EDTA tubes. For TCRbeta analysis, collaborators shipped samples as frozen whole blood, isolated PBMCs, or DNA extracted from either of those sample types. In the germline V gene, CDR1 corresponds to MNHEY and CDR2 to SVGAGI. There are 13 amino acids in the CDR3, from cysteine to phenylalanine inclusive. The retained sequence is limited to the CDR3, 39 bases, with the frame set at the first base. Compared with germline, V lacks 8 bases and J lacks 6 bases; bases without a gene match: 8.

The sequenced sample was peripheral blood. The chain joins TRBV6-5 to TRBJ2-7, with TRBD1 identical over 9 junction bases. The sequence was obtained from a man aged 40-55 years with active or convalescent COVID-19. The CDR3 has the sequence CASVGPTGGEQYF. At the DNA level, the sequence is TGTGCCAGCGTTGGGCCGACAGGGGGCGAGCAGTACTTC.